This T cell receptor beta chain was profiled in a study of graft-versus-host responses after intestinal transplantation. Overall study context: Each transplant was multivisceral, liver-intestinal, or isolated intestinal.

Germline V gene sequence: CDR1 SEHNR, CDR2 FQNEAQ (reference sequence). V was trimmed by 0 bases and J by 2 bases, leaving 3 bases between them. The CDR3 contains 13 residues. The table came from immunoSEQ multiplex PCR; TCRdb's copy has only in-frame clones and leaves some out. Of 9,900 or so clones in the sample, around 28% are singletons; the top ten hold 6.2%. The study plated about 200,000 CFSE-labeled responders with about 200,000 irradiated, violet-dye-labeled stimulators. The specimen was alloreactive CD8+ T cells from a mixed lymphocyte reaction culture, collected before intestinal transplant. The subset here: CFSE-low proliferating T cells sorted from approximately 6-day pre-transplant mixed lymphocyte reaction (GvH or HvG direction). The clonotype originates from a human patient who received an intestinal transplant. V and J are TRBV7-9 and TRBJ2-3, with D unclear. For the CDR3, the DNA is TGTGCCAGCAGCTTAGCTCTCACAGATACGCAGTATTTT. Translating it yields CASSLALTDTQYF. Variable domain in full (rest from reference TRBV7-9 and TRBJ2-3): DTGVSQNPRHKITKRGQNVTFRCDPISEHNRLYWYRQTLGQGPEFLTYFQNEAQLEKSRLLSDRFSAERPKGSFSTLEIQRTEQGDSAMYLCASSLALTDTQYFGPGTRLTVL.